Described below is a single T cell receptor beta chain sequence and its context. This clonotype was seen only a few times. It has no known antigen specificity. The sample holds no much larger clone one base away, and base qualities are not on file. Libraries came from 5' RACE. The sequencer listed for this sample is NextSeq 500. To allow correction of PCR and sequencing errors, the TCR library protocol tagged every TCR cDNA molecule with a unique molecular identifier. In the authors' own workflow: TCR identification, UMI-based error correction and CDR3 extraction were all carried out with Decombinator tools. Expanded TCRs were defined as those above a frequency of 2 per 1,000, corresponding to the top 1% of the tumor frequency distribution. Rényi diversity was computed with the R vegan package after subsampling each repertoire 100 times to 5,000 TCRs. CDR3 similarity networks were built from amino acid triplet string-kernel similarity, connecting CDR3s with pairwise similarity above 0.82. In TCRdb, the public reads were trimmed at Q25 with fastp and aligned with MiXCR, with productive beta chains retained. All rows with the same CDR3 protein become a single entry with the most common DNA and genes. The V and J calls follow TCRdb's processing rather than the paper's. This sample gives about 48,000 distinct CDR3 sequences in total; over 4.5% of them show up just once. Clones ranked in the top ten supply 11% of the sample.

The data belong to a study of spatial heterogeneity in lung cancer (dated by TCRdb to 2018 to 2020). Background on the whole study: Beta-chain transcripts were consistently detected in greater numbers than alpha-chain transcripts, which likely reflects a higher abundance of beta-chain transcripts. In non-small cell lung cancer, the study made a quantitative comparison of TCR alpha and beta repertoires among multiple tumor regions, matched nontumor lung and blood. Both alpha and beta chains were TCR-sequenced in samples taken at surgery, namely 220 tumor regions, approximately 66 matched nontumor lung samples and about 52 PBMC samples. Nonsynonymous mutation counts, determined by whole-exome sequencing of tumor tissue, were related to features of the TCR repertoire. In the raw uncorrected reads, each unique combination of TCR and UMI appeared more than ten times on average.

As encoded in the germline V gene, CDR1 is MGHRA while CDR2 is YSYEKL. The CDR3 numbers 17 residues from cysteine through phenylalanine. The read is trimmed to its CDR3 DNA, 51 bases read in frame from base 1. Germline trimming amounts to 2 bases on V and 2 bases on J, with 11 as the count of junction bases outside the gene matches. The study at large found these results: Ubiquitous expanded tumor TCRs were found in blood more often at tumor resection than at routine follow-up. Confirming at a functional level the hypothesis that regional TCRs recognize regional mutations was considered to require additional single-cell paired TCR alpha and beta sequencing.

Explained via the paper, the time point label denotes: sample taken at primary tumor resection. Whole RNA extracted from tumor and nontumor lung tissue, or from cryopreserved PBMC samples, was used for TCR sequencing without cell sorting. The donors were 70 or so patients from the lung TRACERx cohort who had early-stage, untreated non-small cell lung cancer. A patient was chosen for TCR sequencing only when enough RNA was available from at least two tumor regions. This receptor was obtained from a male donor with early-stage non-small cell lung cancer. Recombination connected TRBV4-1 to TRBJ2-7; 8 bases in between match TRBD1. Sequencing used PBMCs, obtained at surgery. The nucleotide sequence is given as TGCGCCAGCAGCCAAACCTCCGGGACAGGCCTAACCTACGAGCAGTACTTC. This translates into CASSQTSGTGLTYEQYF.